This T cell receptor beta chain was recovered during a study of cytomegalovirus exposure and HLA in healthy donors. In the study overall: T cells numbering about 200 million yielded fewer than 140 million unique TCR beta sequences in an earlier analysis.

V shed 5 bases and J 1 base; nucleotides not matched to a gene: 9. The V gene's germline CDR1 is LNHDA and CDR2 SQIVND (reference sequence). The CDR3 totals 17 residues. Primers: 60 Vbeta forward and 13 Jbeta reverse. TCRdb's copy holds only in-frame clones and misses some; the assay was immunoSEQ multiplex PCR. The profile covers roughly 100,000 clones, with 79% appearing a single time and 3% to 4% taken by the ten largest. The sequencing sample was made of PBMCs. The clonotype originates from a middle-aged woman in good health and CMV-seronegative. The chain carries TRBV19 and TRBJ2-3; 10 bases line up with TRBD2. The CDR3 DNA sequence: TGTGCCAGTAGTCCCCGTCCTAGCGGGAGAGGCACAGATACGCAGTATTTT. This translates into CASSPRPSGRGTDTQYF. The full variable domain, in which reference TRBV19 and TRBJ2-3 provide the parts outside the CDR3, is DGGITQSPKYLFRKEGQNVTLSCEQNLNHDAMYWYRQDPGQGLRLIYYSQIVNDFQKGDIAEGYSVSREKKESFPLTVTSAQKNPTAFYLCASSPRPSGRGTDTQYFGPGTRLTVL.